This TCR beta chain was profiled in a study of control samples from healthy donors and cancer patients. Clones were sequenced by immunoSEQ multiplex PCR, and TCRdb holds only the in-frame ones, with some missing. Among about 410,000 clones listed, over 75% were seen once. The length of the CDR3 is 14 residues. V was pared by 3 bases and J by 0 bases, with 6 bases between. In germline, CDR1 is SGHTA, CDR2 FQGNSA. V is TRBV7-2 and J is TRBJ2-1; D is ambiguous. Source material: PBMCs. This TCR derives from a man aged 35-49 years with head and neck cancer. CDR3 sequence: CASSFGSSYNEQFF. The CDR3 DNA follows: TGTGCCAGCAGCTTTGGCAGCTCCTACAATGAGCAGTTCTTC.